This TCR beta chain emerged from a study of shared clonotypes between healthy human individuals. The data were produced by immunoSEQ multiplex PCR, yet TCRdb's version contains in-frame clones alone and is incomplete. The sample includes 550,000 to 600,000 clones, around 77% seen only once; the top ten take around 13%. In its sample, this clone was seen once. The sequenced sample was PBMCs. This TCR came from a woman in her thirties or forties in good health. Some clones in this sample may be carry-over from other donors' samples.

The DNA for the CDR3 is TGTGCCAGCAGCTCCGGGGGGGGCAGGGCGAATGAGCAGTTCTTC. This gives the protein CASSSGGGRANEQFF. The chain joins TRBV6-6 to TRBJ2-1, with 8 bases aligning to TRBD2. CDR1 and CDR2 (germline): MNHNY, SVGAGI (reference sequence). The CDR3 runs 15 residues. V lost 6 bases to trimming and J lost 7 bases; unmatched junction nucleotides: 11.